The TCR beta chain described here comes from a study of cytotoxic CD8 clonotypes in ibrutinib-treated CLL (dated by TCRdb to the early 2020s). Background for the entire study: The cohort was composed of around twelve relapsed/refractory and roughly 14 treatment-naive patients; IGHV unmutated status was identified in 17 to 18 patients. Partial responses were observed in about 25 patients and complete responses in 2; after a median follow-up of around 68 months, remission was maintained in approximately 14 patients and progression was observed in approximately 12. Samples at response were collected after a median of around twelve months of treatment, with a range of about 6 to 36 months. An average of about 250,000 productive templates and approximately 91,000 productive rearrangements was obtained per sample. Of the roughly 81 people in the trial, around 25 had longitudinal samples available. Cryopreserved peripheral blood mononuclear cells were collected at three points: before therapy, at response, and at either sustained remission or disease progression. Every remission and progressive disease sample was obtained while ibrutinib was still being received by the patients.

The goal of deep resolution MiSeq sequencing was a depth between 1 in 1 million and 1 in 200,000 T cells, and coverage averaged 10x per clonotype. The immunoSEQ hsTCRB Kit was used to generate the TCR beta libraries. Regarding the original processing steps: The data were analyzed with ImmunoSEQ Analyzer and ImmunoSEQ Data Assistant, and V, D and J gene assignments followed IMGT definitions. Clonality was computed as one minus normalized Shannon entropy of productive rearrangement frequencies, ranging from 0 to 1. Public clonotype analysis was restricted to overrepresented clonotypes comprising at least 0.05% of each patient's repertoire. About a dozen age-matched healthy donor repertoires from immuneACCESS served as clonality controls. TCRdb limited this immuneACCESS table to in-frame rearrangements with V and J called. A share of clones is missing; checked studies link under half to unresolved V genes, and the rest is unexplained. D and trimming were read from the DNA, whereas the V and J calls and clone size are those reported in that table. This sample has about 200,000 clones in its table, and about four fifths of those were observed once. The ten top clones hold 9.5% to 12% of the sample.

With regard to this clone: The antigen it binds to is not known. The sample holds no much larger clone one base away, and base qualities are not on file.

Explained via the paper, the time point label denotes: 12 months on ibrutinib. For TCR beta library preparation, roughly 2.1 micrograms of genomic DNA was extracted from cryopreserved PBMCs. Longitudinal blood samples from CLL patients on ibrutinib monotherapy were analyzed using high-throughput TCR beta sequencing. The patients took part in an open-label, single-center phase 2 trial of ibrutinib monotherapy. Overall study results and their limits: Sustained-remission and progressing patients did not have matched sampling times, and lymph node repertoires were not examined. At ibrutinib response clonality went up, during sustained remission it held steady, and at progression it dropped back toward baseline. At baseline, clonality was higher than in age-matched healthy donors and showed a strong correlation with circulating CD8+ T-cell counts. Public clonotypes were rare and either contracted or stayed stable during treatment, and the rise in clonality at ibrutinib response reflected the expansion of private clonotypes.

The CDR3 runs 13 amino acids, cysteine and phenylalanine included. Solely the CDR3 DNA is kept, with 39 bases framed from the first base. A distance of 14 bases separates the germline ends of V and J, which lose 4 bases and 7 bases respectively. CDR1 and CDR2 (MNHEY, SMNVEV) derive from the germline V gene (reference sequence). Sequenced material: PBMCs, taken after 12 months of ibrutinib treatment. This chain is built from TRBV27 and TRBJ2-7, with the D segment identity uncertain. The sequence was collected from a human donor with chronic lymphocytic leukemia. In nucleotides, the sequence is TGTGCCAGCAGTTATTCGAGTTTCGAGGAGCAGTACTTC. The encoded protein is CASSYSSFEEQYF.